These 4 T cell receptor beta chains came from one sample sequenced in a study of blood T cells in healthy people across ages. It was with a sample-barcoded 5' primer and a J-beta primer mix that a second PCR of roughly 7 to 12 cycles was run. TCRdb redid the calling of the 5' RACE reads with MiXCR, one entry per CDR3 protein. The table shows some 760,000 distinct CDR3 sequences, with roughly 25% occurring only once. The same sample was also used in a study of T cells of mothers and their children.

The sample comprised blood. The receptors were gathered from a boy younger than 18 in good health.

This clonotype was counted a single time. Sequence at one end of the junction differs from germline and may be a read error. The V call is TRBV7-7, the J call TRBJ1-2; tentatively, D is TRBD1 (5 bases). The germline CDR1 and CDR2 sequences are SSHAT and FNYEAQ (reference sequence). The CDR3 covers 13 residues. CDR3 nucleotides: TGTGCTAGCAGCCCCCTCGGGGGGAATGGCTACACCTTC. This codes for CASSPLGGNGYTF.

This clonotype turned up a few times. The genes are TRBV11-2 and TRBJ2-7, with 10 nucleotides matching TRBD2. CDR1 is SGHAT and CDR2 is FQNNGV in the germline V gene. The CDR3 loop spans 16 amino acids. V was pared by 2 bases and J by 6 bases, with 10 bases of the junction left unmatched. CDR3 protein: CASSLIYSGGFPEQYF. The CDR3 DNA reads TGTGCCAGCAGCTTAATCTATAGCGGGGGGTTCCCCGAGCAGTACTTC.

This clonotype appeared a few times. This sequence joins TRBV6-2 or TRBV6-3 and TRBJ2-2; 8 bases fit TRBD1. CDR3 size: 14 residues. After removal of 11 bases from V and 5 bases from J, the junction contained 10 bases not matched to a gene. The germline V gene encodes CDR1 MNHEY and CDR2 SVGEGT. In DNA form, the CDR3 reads TGTGCCGGAAAGGACAGGGTACGAACCGGGGAGCTGTTTTTT. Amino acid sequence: CAGKDRVRTGELFF.

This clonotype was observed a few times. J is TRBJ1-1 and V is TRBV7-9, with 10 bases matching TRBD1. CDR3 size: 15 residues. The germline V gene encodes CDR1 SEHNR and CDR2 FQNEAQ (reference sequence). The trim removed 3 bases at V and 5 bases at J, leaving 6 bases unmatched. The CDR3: CASSFDRGRETEAFF. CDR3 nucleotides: TGTGCCAGCAGCTTCGACAGGGGGCGCGAAACTGAAGCTTTCTTT.